The T cell receptor beta chain described here comes from a study of blood T cell repertoires in COVID-19. Across the whole study: The origin of the acute and convalescent COVID-19 samples was the United States, Italy and Spain.

Per the original data handling: How many nucleated cells were present was estimated from reference gene primer amplification. Some clones are missing from TCRdb's copy, which holds only in-frame ones; the method was immunoSEQ multiplex PCR. V and J calls and clone size are copied from that table; D and trimming were computed from the DNA. The table lists 200,000 to 250,000 clones, roughly 84% of them singletons, with over 2.5% in the top ten. CDR1 and CDR2 (germline): DFQATT, SNEGSKA (reference sequence). Trimming removed 3 bases from V and 4 bases from J, with 7 bases in between. This CDR3 is built from 11 residues.

The TCR sequence derives from a man aged 50 to 60 who had recovered from COVID-19. The V gene is TRBV20-1, the J gene TRBJ2-7; no clear D gene. Sequenced input: peripheral blood. DNA of the CDR3: TGCAGTGCTAGTAACAGATACGAGCAGTACTTC. Translated: CSASNRYEQYF.